The 4 T cell receptor beta chains below come from one sample, sequenced in a study of blood T cells in healthy people across ages. A J-beta primer mix and a sample-barcoded 5' primer were used in a second PCR of about 7 to 12 cycles. MiXCR was run by TCRdb on the 5' RACE reads, yielding one entry per CDR3 protein. Here the sample spans around 580,000 distinct CDR3 sequences, roughly 48% being singletons. Input material: blood. The receptors were sampled from a man at least 80 years old in good health.

In nucleotides, the CDR3 is TGTGCCAGCAGCGTAGGTGGGGGGCCGGATGGTGGTACGCAGTATTTT. It codes for CASSVGGGPDGGTQYF. This chain links TRBV9 with TRBJ2-3; the D call may be TRBD1 or TRBD2 (6 bases each). The CDR3 has 16 residues. With 0 bases removed from V and 8 bases from J, the gap between germline ends came to 19 bases. From germline, CDR1 is SGDLS and CDR2 YYNGEE.

This chain uses TRBV20-1 with TRBJ1-1; possible D gene TRBD1, 6 bases. V gave up 4 bases and J gave up 5 bases, with 17 bases separating them. There are 14 residues in the CDR3. Germline V lookup: CDR1 DFQATT, CDR2 SNEGSKA (reference sequence). The CDR3 bases are TGCAGTGCTAAGGGGGGGGCATCTTGGACTGAAGCTTTCTTT. Translation: CSAKGGASWTEAFF.

The V gene is TRBV7-3, the J gene TRBJ2-5, with D perhaps matching TRBD2 (6 bases). The CDR3 spans 15 residues. V lost 5 bases, J lost 4 bases, and 17 bases lay in between. Germline values: CDR1 SGHTA, CDR2 FQGTGA. This chain's CDR3 is CASSRRGLTGETQYF. The CDR3 DNA sequence: TGTGCCAGCAGCAGGCGGGGCCTTACGGGAGAGACCCAGTACTTC.

This clonotype was counted a single time. This chain links TRBV5-1 with TRBJ2-7; no firm D call. Germline values: CDR1 SGHRS, CDR2 YFSETQ. CDR3 size: 12 residues. Trimming took off 5 bases at V and 7 bases at J, with 13 bases between the two ends. The CDR3 DNA reads TGCGCCAGCAGTGTCCCCCACAATGAGCAGTACTTC. The encoded protein is CASSVPHNEQYF. Combining the CDR3 with reference TRBV5-1 and TRBJ2-7 gives the whole variable domain KAGVTQTPRYLIKTRGQQVTLSCSPISGHRSVSWYQQTPGQGLQFLFEYFSETQRNKGNFPGRFSGRQFSNSRSEMNVSTLELGDSALYLCASSVPHNEQYFGPGTRLTVT.